Here is one T cell receptor beta chain with its context. The sample is drawn from a study of spatial heterogeneity in lung cancer. MiXCR was run by TCRdb on the 5' RACE reads, yielding one entry per CDR3 protein. The sample holds 23,000 or so distinct CDR3 sequences, about 7.6% seen once. The time point was: sample taken at primary tumor resection. The cohort: some 70 early-stage, untreated non-small cell lung cancer patients. Sequencing covered unsorted whole RNA taken from tumor, nontumor lung or frozen PBMC. This specimen was PBMCs, taken at surgery. This TCR derives from a male donor with early-stage non-small cell lung cancer.

The CDR3 protein is CAWSVLGRLLNTEAFF. The CDR3 DNA follows: TGTGCCTGGAGTGTACTAGGACGGCTTCTGAACACTGAAGCTTTCTTT. The chain links TRBV30 to TRBJ1-1; D call uncertain. Trimming removed 0 bases from V and 0 bases from J, with 14 bases in between. The germline CDR1 and CDR2 sequences are GTSNPN and SVGIG (reference sequence). The CDR3 length is 16 residues.